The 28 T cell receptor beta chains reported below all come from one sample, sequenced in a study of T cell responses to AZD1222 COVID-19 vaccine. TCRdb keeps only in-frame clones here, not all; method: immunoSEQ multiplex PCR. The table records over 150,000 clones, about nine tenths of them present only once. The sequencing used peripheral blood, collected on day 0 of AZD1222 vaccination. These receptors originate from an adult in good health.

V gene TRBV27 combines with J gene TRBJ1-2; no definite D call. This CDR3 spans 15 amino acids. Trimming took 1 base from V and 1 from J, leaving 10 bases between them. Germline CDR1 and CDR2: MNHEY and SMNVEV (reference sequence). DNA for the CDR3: TGTGCCAGCAGTTTATACGGGGAGGATAACTATGGCTACACCTTC. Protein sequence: CASSLYGEDNYGYTF.

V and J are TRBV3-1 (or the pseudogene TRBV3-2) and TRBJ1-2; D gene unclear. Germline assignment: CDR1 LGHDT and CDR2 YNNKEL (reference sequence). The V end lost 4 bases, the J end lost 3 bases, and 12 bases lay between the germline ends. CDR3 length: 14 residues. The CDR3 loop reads CASSRGVGDYGYTF. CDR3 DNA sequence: TGTGCCAGCAGCCGCGGGGTCGGGGACTATGGCTACACCTTC.

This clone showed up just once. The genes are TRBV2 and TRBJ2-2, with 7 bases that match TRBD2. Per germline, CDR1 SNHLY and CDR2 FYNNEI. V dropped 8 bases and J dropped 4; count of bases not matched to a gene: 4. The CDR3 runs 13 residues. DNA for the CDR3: TGTGCCAGCGCGGGAGAAATCACCGGGGAGCTGTTTTTT. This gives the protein CASAGEITGELFF.

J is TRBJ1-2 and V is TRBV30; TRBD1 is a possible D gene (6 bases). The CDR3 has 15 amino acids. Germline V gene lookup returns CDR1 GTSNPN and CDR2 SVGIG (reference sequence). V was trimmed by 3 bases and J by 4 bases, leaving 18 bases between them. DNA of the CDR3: TGTGCCTGGAGCCGAAGGCCCCAGGGGACCTATGGCTACACCTTC. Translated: CAWSRRPQGTYGYTF. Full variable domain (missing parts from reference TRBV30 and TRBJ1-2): SQTIHQWPATLVQPVGSPLSLECTVEGTSNPNLYWYRQAAGRGLQLLFYSVGIGQISSEVPQNLSASRPQDRQFILSSKKLLLSDSGFYLCAWSRRPQGTYGYTFGSGTRLTVV.

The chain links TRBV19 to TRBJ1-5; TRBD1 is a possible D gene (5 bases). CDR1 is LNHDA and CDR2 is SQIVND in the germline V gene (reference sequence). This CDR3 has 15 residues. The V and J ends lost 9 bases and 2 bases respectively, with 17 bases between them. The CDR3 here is CARNPPGDRNQPQHF. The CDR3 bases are TGTGCCAGAAACCCCCCGGGGGACCGCAATCAGCCCCAGCATTTT.

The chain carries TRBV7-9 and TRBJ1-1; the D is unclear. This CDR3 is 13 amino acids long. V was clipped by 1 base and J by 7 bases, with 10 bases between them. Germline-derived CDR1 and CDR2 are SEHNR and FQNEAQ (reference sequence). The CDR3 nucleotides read TGTGCCAGCAGCTTAGGCTACTCGCTTGAAGCTTTCTTT. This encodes CASSLGYSLEAFF. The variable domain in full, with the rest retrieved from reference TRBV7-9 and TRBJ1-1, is DTGVSQNPRHKITKRGQNVTFRCDPISEHNRLYWYRQTLGQGPEFLTYFQNEAQLEKSRLLSDRFSAERPKGSFSTLEIQRTEQGDSAMYLCASSLGYSLEAFFGQGTRLTVV.

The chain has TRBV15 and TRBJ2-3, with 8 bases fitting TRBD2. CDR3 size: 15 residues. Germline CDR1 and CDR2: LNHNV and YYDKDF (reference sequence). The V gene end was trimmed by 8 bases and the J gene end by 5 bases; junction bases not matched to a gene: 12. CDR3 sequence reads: CATGSGSFTGDTQYF. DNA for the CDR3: TGTGCCACCGGAAGCGGGAGTTTCACCGGAGATACGCAGTATTTT.

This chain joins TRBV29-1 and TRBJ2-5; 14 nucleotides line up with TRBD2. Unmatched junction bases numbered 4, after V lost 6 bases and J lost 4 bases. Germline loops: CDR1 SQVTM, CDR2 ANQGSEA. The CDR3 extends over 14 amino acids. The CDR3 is CSVRGLAGGETQYF. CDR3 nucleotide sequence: TGCAGCGTCCGCGGACTAGCGGGAGGAGAGACCCAGTACTTC.

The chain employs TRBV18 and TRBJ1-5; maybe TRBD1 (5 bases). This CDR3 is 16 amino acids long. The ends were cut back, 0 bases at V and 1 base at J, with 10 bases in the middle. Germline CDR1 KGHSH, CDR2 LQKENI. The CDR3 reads CASSPPGQRSNQPQHF. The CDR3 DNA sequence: TGTGCCAGCTCACCACCGGGGCAGAGGAGCAATCAGCCCCAGCATTTT.

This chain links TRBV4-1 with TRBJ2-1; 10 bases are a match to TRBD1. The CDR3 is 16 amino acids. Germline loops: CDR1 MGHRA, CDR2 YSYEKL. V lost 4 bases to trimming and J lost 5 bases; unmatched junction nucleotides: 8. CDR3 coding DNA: TGCGCCAGCAGCCTTCACGGGACAGGGGTTAACAATGAGCAGTTCTTC. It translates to CASSLHGTGVNNEQFF.

CDR3 DNA sequence: TGTGCCAGTCGGACAGGGGGTCGGGGGAACACTGAAGCTTTCTTT. It yields the protein CASRTGGRGNTEAFF. The V gene is TRBV19, the J gene TRBJ1-1; 10 bases are a match to TRBD1. The CDR3 has 15 residues. The trim removed 8 bases at V and 1 base at J, leaving 7 bases unmatched. CDR1 is LNHDA and CDR2 is SQIVND in the germline V gene (reference sequence).

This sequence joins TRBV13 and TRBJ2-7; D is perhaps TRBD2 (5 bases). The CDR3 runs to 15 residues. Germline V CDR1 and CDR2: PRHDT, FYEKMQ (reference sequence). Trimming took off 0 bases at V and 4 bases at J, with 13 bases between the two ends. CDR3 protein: CASSLGRRTSYEQYF. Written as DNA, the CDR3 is TGTGCCAGCAGCTTAGGCCGGAGGACTTCTTACGAGCAGTACTTC.

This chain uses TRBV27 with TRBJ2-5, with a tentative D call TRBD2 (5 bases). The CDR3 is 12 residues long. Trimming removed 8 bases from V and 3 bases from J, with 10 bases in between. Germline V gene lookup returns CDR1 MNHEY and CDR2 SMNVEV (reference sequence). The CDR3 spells CASRLRKETQYF. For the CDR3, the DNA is TGTGCCAGCCGACTACGGAAAGAGACCCAGTACTTC.

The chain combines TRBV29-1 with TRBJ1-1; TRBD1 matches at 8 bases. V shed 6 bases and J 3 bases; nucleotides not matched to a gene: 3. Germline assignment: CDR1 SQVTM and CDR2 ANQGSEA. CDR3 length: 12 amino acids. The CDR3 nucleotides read TGCAGCGTAAGACAGGGGTACACTGAAGCTTTCTTT. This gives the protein CSVRQGYTEAFF. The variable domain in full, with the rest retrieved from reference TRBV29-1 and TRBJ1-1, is SAVISQKPSRDICQRGTSLTIQCQVDSQVTMMFWYRQQPGQSLTLIATANQGSEATYESGFVIDKFPISRPNLTFSTLTVSNMSPEDSSIYLCSVRQGYTEAFFGQGTRLTVV.

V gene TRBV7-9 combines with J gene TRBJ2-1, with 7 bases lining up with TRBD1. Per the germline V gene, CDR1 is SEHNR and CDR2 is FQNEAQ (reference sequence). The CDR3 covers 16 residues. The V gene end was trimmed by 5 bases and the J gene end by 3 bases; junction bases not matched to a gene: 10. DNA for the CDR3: TGTGCCAGCAGCGTCCGGAGACAGGGTAACTACAATGAGCAGTTCTTC. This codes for CASSVRRQGNYNEQFF.

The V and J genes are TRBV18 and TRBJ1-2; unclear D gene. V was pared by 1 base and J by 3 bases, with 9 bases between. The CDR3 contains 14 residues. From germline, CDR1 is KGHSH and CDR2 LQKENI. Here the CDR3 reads CASSPLTVDYGYTF. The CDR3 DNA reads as TGTGCCAGCTCACCACTAACAGTTGACTATGGCTACACCTTC.

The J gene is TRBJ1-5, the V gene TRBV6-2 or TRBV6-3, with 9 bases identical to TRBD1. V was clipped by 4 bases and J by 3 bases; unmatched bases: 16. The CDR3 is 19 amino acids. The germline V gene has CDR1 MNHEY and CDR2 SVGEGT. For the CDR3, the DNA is TGTGCCAGCAGTTTCCAAAATCGATTCGGGACAGGGATCAATCAGCCCCAGCATTTT. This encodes CASSFQNRFGTGINQPQHF.

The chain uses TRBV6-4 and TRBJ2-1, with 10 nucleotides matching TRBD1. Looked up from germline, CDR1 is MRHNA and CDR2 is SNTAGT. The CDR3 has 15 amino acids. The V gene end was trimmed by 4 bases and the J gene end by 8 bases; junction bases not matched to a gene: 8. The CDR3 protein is CASSGGTGDRHEQFF. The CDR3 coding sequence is TGTGCCAGCAGTGGCGGGACAGGGGACCGACATGAGCAGTTCTTC.

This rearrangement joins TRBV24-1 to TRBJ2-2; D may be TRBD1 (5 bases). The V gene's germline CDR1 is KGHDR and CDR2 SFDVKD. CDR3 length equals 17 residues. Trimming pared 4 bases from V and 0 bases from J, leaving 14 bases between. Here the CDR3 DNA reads TGTGCCACCAGTGACCCCCGGACACCTACGAACACCGGGGAGCTGTTTTTT. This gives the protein CATSDPRTPTNTGELFF.

CDR3 sequence: CASSYRGEMNTEAFF. Here the CDR3 DNA reads TGTGCCAGCAGCTACAGGGGTGAAATGAACACTGAAGCTTTCTTT. J is TRBJ1-1 and V is TRBV7-9; 7 bases are shared with TRBD1. CDR1 is SEHNR and CDR2 is FQNEAQ in the germline V gene (reference sequence). V lost 4 bases and J lost 0; bases outside the gene matches: 5. The CDR3 covers 15 residues.

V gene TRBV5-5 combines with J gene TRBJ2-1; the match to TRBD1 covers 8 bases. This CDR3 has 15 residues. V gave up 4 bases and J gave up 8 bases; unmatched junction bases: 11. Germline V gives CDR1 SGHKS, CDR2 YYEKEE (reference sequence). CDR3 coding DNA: TGTGCCAGCAGCGCCGGACAGGGCACAGGCGATGAGCAGTTCTTC. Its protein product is CASSAGQGTGDEQFF. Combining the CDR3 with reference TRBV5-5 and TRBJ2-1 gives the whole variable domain DAGVTQSPTHLIKTRGQQVTLRCSPISGHKSVSWYQQVLGQGPQFIFQYYEKEERGRGNFPDRFSARQFPNYSSELNVNALLLGDSALYLCASSAGQGTGDEQFFGPGTRLTVL.

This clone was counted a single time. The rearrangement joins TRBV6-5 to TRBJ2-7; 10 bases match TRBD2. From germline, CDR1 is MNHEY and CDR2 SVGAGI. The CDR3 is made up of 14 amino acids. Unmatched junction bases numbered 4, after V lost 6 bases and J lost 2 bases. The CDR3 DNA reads TGTGCCAGCAGATCTAGCGGGGGACCCTACGAGCAGTACTTC. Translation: CASRSSGGPYEQYF.

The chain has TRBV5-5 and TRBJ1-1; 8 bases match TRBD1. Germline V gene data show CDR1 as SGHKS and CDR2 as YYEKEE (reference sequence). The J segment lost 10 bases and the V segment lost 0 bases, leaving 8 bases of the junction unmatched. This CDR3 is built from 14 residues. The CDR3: CASSLESGTGGAFF. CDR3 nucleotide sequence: TGTGCCAGCAGCTTGGAAAGCGGGACAGGAGGAGCTTTCTTT.

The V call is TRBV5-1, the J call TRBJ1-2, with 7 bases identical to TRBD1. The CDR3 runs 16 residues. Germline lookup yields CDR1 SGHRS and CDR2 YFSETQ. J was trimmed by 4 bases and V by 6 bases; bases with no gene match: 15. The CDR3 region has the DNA TGCGCCAGCACTCCGGGACAGAACACTTGGGGCTATGGCTACACCTTC. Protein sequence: CASTPGQNTWGYGYTF.

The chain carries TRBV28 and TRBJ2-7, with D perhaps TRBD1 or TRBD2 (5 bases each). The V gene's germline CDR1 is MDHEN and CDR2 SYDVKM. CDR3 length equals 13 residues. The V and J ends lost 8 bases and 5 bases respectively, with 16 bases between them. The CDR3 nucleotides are TGTGCCAGCGTTTTGAAGGGGCGGGACGAGCAGTACTTC. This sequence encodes CASVLKGRDEQYF.

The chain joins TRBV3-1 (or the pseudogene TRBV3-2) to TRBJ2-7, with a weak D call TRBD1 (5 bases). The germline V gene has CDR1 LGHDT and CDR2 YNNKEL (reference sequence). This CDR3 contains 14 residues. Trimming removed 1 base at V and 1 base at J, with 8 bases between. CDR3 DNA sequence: TGTGCCAGCAGCCAAGCAGGGTTTTCCTACGAGCAGTACTTC. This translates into CASSQAGFSYEQYF.

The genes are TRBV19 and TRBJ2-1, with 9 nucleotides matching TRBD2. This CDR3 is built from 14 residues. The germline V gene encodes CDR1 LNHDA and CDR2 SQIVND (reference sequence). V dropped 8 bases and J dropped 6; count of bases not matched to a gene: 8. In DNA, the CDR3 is TGTGCCAGTTTGGGGACTAGCTTCGGCAATGAGCAGTTCTTC. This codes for CASLGTSFGNEQFF. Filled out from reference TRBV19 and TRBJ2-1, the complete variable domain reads DGGITQSPKYLFRKEGQNVTLSCEQNLNHDAMYWYRQDPGQGLRLIYYSQIVNDFQKGDIAEGYSVSREKKESFPLTVTSAQKNPTAFYLCASLGTSFGNEQFFGPGTRLTVL.

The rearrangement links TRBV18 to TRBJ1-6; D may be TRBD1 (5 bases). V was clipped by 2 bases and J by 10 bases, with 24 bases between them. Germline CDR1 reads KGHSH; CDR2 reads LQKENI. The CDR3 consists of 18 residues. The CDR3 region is CASSPNAPSLGTESPLHF. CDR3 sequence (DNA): TGTGCCAGCTCACCAAATGCCCCTTCGCTGGGGACGGAGTCACCCCTCCACTTT.